Following are 27 T cell receptor beta chains from one sample sequenced in a study of blood T cell repertoires in COVID-19. The data were produced by immunoSEQ multiplex PCR, yet TCRdb's version contains in-frame clones alone and is incomplete. This sample yields around 450,000 clones, of which 75% to 90% are seen a single time; 0.7% belongs to the top ten. Sequenced: PBMCs or T cells enriched from blood (not recorded which). Receptors were obtained from a woman under 30 who had recovered from COVID-19.

CDR3 protein: CASSGTAARVWTEAFF. DNA of the CDR3: TGTGCCAGCAGTGGGACCGCCGCCAGGGTATGGACTGAAGCTTTCTTT. The gene calls are TRBV6-1 and TRBJ1-1; D may be TRBD1 (5 bases). Germline values: CDR1 MNHNS, CDR2 SASEGT. With 4 bases removed from V and 5 bases from J, the gap between germline ends came to 20 bases. The CDR3 is 16 amino acids.

The count of this clone is one. This chain joins TRBV5-4 and TRBJ2-7; TRBD1 agrees at 8 bases. The J segment lost 3 bases and the V segment lost 4 bases, leaving 3 bases of the junction unmatched. The CDR3 is 13 residues long. Germline V gene sequence: CDR1 SGHNT, CDR2 YYREEE (reference sequence). CDR3 coding DNA: TGTGCCAGCAGCCAGGGGGCGGACTACGAGCAGTACTTC. This sequence encodes CASSQGADYEQYF.

The rearrangement joins TRBV12-3 or TRBV12-4 to TRBJ1-2, with D possibly matching TRBD1 (6 bases). Trimming pared 5 bases from V and 2 bases from J, leaving 9 bases between. The CDR3 consists of 13 residues. DNA for the CDR3: TGTGCCAGCAGTCGACAGGTGAACTATGGCTACACCTTC. It encodes CASSRQVNYGYTF.

V and J are TRBV18 and TRBJ2-2; 9 positions match TRBD2. The CDR3 is 17 amino acids. V shed 3 bases, J shed 0 bases, and the junction held 5 bases outside the gene matches. Germline CDR1 and CDR2: KGHSH and LQKENI. The CDR3 DNA reads as TGTGCCAGCTCACCTATAGCGGGGGCCACGAACACCGGGGAGCTGTTTTTT. Translating it yields CASSPIAGATNTGELFF.

V and J are TRBV24-1 and TRBJ2-1; 8 bases match TRBD1. V trimming: 6 bases; J trimming: 7 bases; junction bases outside the gene matches: 7. The CDR3 extends over 14 amino acids. The germline V gene encodes CDR1 KGHDR and CDR2 SFDVKD. CDR3 sequence: CATSLGQGRNEQFF. The CDR3 DNA reads TGTGCCACCAGTCTTGGACAGGGCCGGAATGAGCAGTTCTTC.

The chain combines TRBV30 with TRBJ2-7, with TRBD2 as a possible D gene (6 bases). Germline-derived CDR1 and CDR2 are GTSNPN and SVGIG (reference sequence). Trimming pared 5 bases from V and 3 bases from J, leaving 17 bases between. This CDR3 has 14 residues. CDR3: CAWGFGGRGYEQYF. The CDR3 DNA sequence: TGTGCCTGGGGATTCGGGGGAAGGGGCTACGAGCAGTACTTC.

The rearrangement links TRBV11-2 to TRBJ2-3, with 8 bases lining up with TRBD2. This CDR3 has 15 amino acids. Germline V gene sequence: CDR1 SGHAT, CDR2 FQNNGV. V shed 5 bases and J 2 bases; nucleotides not matched to a gene: 6. The CDR3: CASSLSGEITDTQYF. The CDR3 region has the DNA TGTGCCAGCAGCCTTAGCGGGGAGATCACAGATACGCAGTATTTT.

The V gene is TRBV5-1, the J gene TRBJ1-1, with D possibly matching TRBD1 (5 bases). The CDR3 contains 14 residues. V lost 10 bases and J 1 base, leaving 17 bases between the germline ends. CDR1 is SGHRS and CDR2 is YFSETQ in the germline V gene. CDR3 loop: CASEAGGGNTEAFF. In DNA form, the CDR3 reads TGCGCCTCCGAGGCTGGGGGAGGGAACACTGAAGCTTTCTTT. The full variable domain, in which reference TRBV5-1 and TRBJ1-1 provide the parts outside the CDR3, is KAGVTQTPRYLIKTRGQQVTLSCSPISGHRSVSWYQQTPGQGLQFLFEYFSETQRNKGNFPGRFSGRQFSNSRSEMNVSTLELGDSALYLCASEAGGGNTEAFFGQGTRLTVV.

This clone showed up just a few times. CDR3 sequence: CAWSVSGIDSPLHF. DNA of the CDR3: TGTGCCTGGAGTGTTTCAGGGATTGATTCACCCCTCCACTTT. The chain has TRBV30 and TRBJ1-6; a weak D match, TRBD1 (5 bases). CDR3 length equals 14 residues. Germline V gene data show CDR1 as GTSNPN and CDR2 as SVGIG (reference sequence). V shed 0 bases and J shed 8 bases, with 11 bases lying between them. The entire variable domain, with the rest obtained from reference TRBV30 and TRBJ1-6, is as follows: SQTIHQWPATLVQPVGSPLSLECTVEGTSNPNLYWYRQAAGRGLQLLFYSVGIGQISSEVPQNLSASRPQDRQFILSSKKLLLSDSGFYLCAWSVSGIDSPLHFGNGTRLTVT.

V usage is TRBV5-1 and J usage is TRBJ1-6, with D tentatively TRBD1 (5 bases). The CDR3 spans 14 residues. The germline V gene encodes CDR1 SGHRS and CDR2 YFSETQ. Trimming took 6 bases from V and 9 from J, leaving 16 bases between them. The CDR3, as DNA: TGCGCCAGCACAAGGGGTGGTATCGTTTCACCCCTCCACTTT. Residues: CASTRGGIVSPLHF.

The chain recombines TRBV5-6 with TRBJ1-5; maybe TRBD1 (6 bases). Germline lookup yields CDR1 SGHDT and CDR2 YYEEEE. V lost 2 bases and J 3 bases, leaving 9 bases between the germline ends. The CDR3 has 14 residues. CDR3 protein: CASSFAGANQPQHF. CDR3 DNA: TGTGCCAGCAGCTTCGCAGGGGCCAATCAGCCCCAGCATTTT.

This chain joins TRBV28 and TRBJ2-1; 8 bases are shared with TRBD2. The CDR3 length is 14 residues. Germline CDR1 is MDHEN and CDR2 is SYDVKM. With V trimmed by 6 bases and J by 8 bases, 9 bases remained unmatched. The chain's CDR3 is CASSSRGGTDEQFF. The CDR3 nucleotides read TGTGCCAGCAGCTCCCGGGGGGGTACCGATGAGCAGTTCTTC. Looking up the rest from reference TRBV28 and TRBJ2-1 gives the full variable domain: DVKVTQSSRYLVKRTGEKVFLECVQDMDHENMFWYRQDPGLGLRLIYFSYDVKMKEKGDIPEGYSVSREKKERFSLILESASTNQTSMYLCASSSRGGTDEQFFGPGTRLTVL.

The CDR3 nucleotides read TGTGCCAGCAGTGTAGGAGCGGTTTTTCTCAATGAGCAGTTCTTC. Its translation is CASSVGAVFLNEQFF. J is TRBJ2-1 and V is TRBV2, with D possibly being TRBD2 (5 bases). CDR1 is SNHLY, CDR2 FYNNEI, per germline. Trimming stripped 4 bases from V and 6 bases from J, with 16 bases between. The CDR3 covers 15 residues.

The chain combines TRBV12-5 with TRBJ2-3, with 11 bases fitting TRBD1. V lost 6 bases, J lost 6 bases, and 8 bases stayed unmatched. Germline V lookup: CDR1 LGHNT, CDR2 FRNRAP. The CDR3 contains 15 residues. The CDR3 loop is CASGLGTGGDDTQYF. Here the CDR3 DNA reads TGTGCTAGTGGCCTCGGGACAGGGGGTGACGATACGCAGTATTTT. The whole variable domain, remainder taken from reference TRBV12-5 and TRBJ2-3, is DARVTQTPRHKVTEMGQEVTMRCQPILGHNTVFWYRQTMMQGLELLAYFRNRAPLDDSGMPKDRFSAEMPDATLATLKIQPSEPRDSAVYFCASGLGTGGDDTQYFGPGTRLTVL.

V gene TRBV12-5 combines with J gene TRBJ2-2; the D gene is possibly TRBD1 (6 bases). Germline V gives CDR1 LGHNT, CDR2 FRNRAP. This CDR3 has 18 residues. The ends were cut back, 6 bases at V and 5 bases at J, with 25 bases in the middle. The CDR3 spells CASGMGALRGPLTGELFF. For the CDR3, the DNA is TGTGCTAGTGGCATGGGGGCCCTCAGGGGCCCTCTGACCGGGGAGCTGTTTTTT.

This sequence joins TRBV5-6 and TRBJ1-4; D is possibly TRBD1 (6 bases). This CDR3 is 14 amino acids long. Trimming pared 0 bases from V and 6 bases from J, leaving 9 bases between. From germline, CDR1 is SGHDT and CDR2 YYEEEE. CDR3 DNA: TGTGCCAGCAGCTTGGAGACAGGCGATGAAAAACTGTTTTTT. Protein product: CASSLETGDEKLFF. The full variable domain, in which reference TRBV5-6 and TRBJ1-4 provide the parts outside the CDR3, is DAGVTQSPTHLIKTRGQQVTLRCSPKSGHDTVSWYQQALGQGPQFIFQYYEEEERQRGNFPDRFSGHQFPNYSSELNVNALLLGDSALYLCASSLETGDEKLFFGSGTQLSVL.

The V call is TRBV2, the J call TRBJ2-1; maybe TRBD1 (6 bases). The ends were cut back, 6 bases at V and 5 bases at J, with 14 bases in the middle. CDR1 and CDR2 (germline): SNHLY, FYNNEI. The CDR3 consists of 14 residues. CDR3 in DNA: TGTGCCAGCAGGTACAGGGTGATTAACAATGAGCAGTTCTTC. This codes for CASRYRVINNEQFF.

V gene TRBV7-2 combines with J gene TRBJ2-5, with D perhaps TRBD2 (5 bases). The germline V and J ends were trimmed by 6 bases and 1 base, with 9 bases remaining between them. This CDR3 spans 13 amino acids. Germline V CDR1 and CDR2: SGHTA, FQGNSA. The CDR3 DNA is TGTGCCAGCAGTTCCGGGGTCCAAGAGACCCAGTACTTC. As protein: CASSSGVQETQYF.

The J gene is TRBJ1-5, the V gene TRBV11-2; D gene ambiguous. V was cut by 3 bases and J by 0 bases, with 9 bases left in between. Germline CDR1 SGHAT, CDR2 FQNNGV. The CDR3 spans 15 residues. CDR3 sequence: CASSFSSNSNQPQHF. DNA of the CDR3: TGTGCCAGCAGCTTTTCGAGTAATAGCAATCAGCCCCAGCATTTT.

The chain is built from TRBV19 and TRBJ1-1, with no clear D. CDR1 is LNHDA and CDR2 is SQIVND in the germline V gene (reference sequence). The V end was cut by 4 bases, the J end by 0 bases, with 12 bases between. CDR3 length: 15 residues. CDR3 loop: CASSSLGILNTEAFF. In DNA form, the CDR3 reads TGTGCCAGTAGTAGCCTCGGGATCTTGAACACTGAAGCTTTCTTT.

This clone has a single count. The V call is TRBV27, the J call TRBJ1-2, with 9 bases matching TRBD1. Germline V CDR1 and CDR2: MNHEY, SMNVEV (reference sequence). The CDR3 totals 16 residues. Trimming removed 0 bases from V and 3 bases from J; junction bases left unmatched: 5. DNA of the CDR3: TGTGCCAGCAGTTTATCTCCGGGACAGGGAGACTATGGCTACACCTTC. The encoded protein is CASSLSPGQGDYGYTF.

The chain has TRBV30 and TRBJ1-5; TRBD1 might be the D (5 bases). CDR1 is GTSNPN, CDR2 SVGIG, per germline (reference sequence). The CDR3 is 12 residues long. Trimming took 3 bases from V and 13 from J, leaving 16 bases between them. The CDR3 is CAWSPKGQVQHF. The CDR3 DNA is TGTGCCTGGAGCCCTAAGGGGCAGGTTCAGCATTTT.

This chain connects TRBV5-6 to TRBJ1-4; D gene uncertain. CDR1 and CDR2 from the germline V gene are SGHDT and YYEEEE. Trimming took 0 bases from V and 0 from J, leaving 6 bases between them. CDR3 length equals 15 residues. The CDR3 loop reads CASSLDEATNEKLFF. In DNA, the CDR3 is TGTGCCAGCAGCTTGGATGAGGCAACTAATGAAAAACTGTTTTTT.

This clone was counted a single time. The chain joins TRBV5-1 to TRBJ2-1, with TRBD2 matching 10 bases. Trimming at V came to 1 base and at J to 4 bases, leaving 5 bases not matched to a gene. This CDR3 contains 16 residues. The germline gives CDR1 SGHRS, CDR2 YFSETQ. The CDR3 reads CASSLSRAGGYNEQFF. CDR3 coding DNA: TGCGCCAGCAGCTTGTCTCGAGCGGGGGGGTACAATGAGCAGTTCTTC.

The chain links TRBV5-4 to TRBJ2-1; 8 bases fit TRBD2. The J segment lost 2 bases and the V segment lost 3 bases, leaving 4 bases of the junction unmatched. The CDR3 is 15 amino acids. Germline-derived CDR1 and CDR2 are SGHNT and YYREEE (reference sequence). The CDR3 sequence is CASSSSGGAYNEQFF. The CDR3 DNA follows: TGTGCCAGCAGCTCCAGCGGGGGAGCCTACAATGAGCAGTTCTTC.

The chain links TRBV5-1 to TRBJ1-1; D may be TRBD1 (5 bases). CDR3 length equals 14 residues. Deletions cut 4 bases from V and 1 base from J, with 11 bases between. Germline-derived CDR1 and CDR2 are SGHRS and YFSETQ. CDR3 loop: CASSVIRGNTEAFF. The CDR3 DNA follows: TGCGCCAGCAGCGTAATAAGGGGGAACACTGAAGCTTTCTTT.

This chain uses TRBV5-5 with TRBJ2-2, with D tentatively TRBD1 (6 bases). CDR3 length: 16 amino acids. V was clipped by 5 bases and J by 3 bases, with 17 bases between them. The germline CDR1 and CDR2 sequences are SGHKS and YYEKEE (reference sequence). The CDR3 here is CASRPKQGSDTGELFF. CDR3 bases: TGTGCCAGCAGGCCTAAACAGGGATCGGACACCGGGGAGCTGTTTTTT.